Following are 32 T cell receptor beta chains from one sample sequenced in a study of control samples from healthy donors and cancer patients. The assay was immunoSEQ multiplex PCR, and TCRdb's table has in-frame clones only and misses some. The data contain under 450,000 clones, approximately 90% of them singletons. Sequencing input: PBMCs. The source of these receptors is a middle-aged man with head and neck cancer.

The V call is TRBV3-1 (or the pseudogene TRBV3-2), the J call TRBJ1-5, with TRBD1 matching over 7 bases. The CDR3 is made up of 17 amino acids. CDR1 is LGHDT and CDR2 is YNNKEL in the germline V gene (reference sequence). V trimming: 3 bases; J trimming: 0 bases; junction bases outside the gene matches: 8. The CDR3 region is CASSQPDRSVSNQPQHF. The CDR3 DNA reads TGTGCCAGCAGCCAGCCGGACAGGTCGGTTAGCAATCAGCCCCAGCATTTT.

This clone showed up just once. This specimen includes other DNA sequences encoding the same CDR3. The rearrangement joins TRBV3-1 (or the pseudogene TRBV3-2) to TRBJ1-1; D gene uncertain. The V gene lost 0 bases and the J gene lost 1 base, with 6 bases spanning the gap. The germline CDR1 and CDR2 sequences are LGHDT and YNNKEL (reference sequence). The length of the CDR3 is 14 residues. CDR3 sequence reads: CASSQDLRNTEAFF. The DNA for the CDR3 is TGTGCCAGCAGCCAAGATCTTAGGAACACTGAAGCTTTCTTT.

As for this clone: Distinct nucleotide sequences in the sample also encode this CDR3. The chain is built from TRBV19 and TRBJ1-1, with TRBD1 matching over 11 bases. Germline CDR1 LNHDA, CDR2 SQIVND (reference sequence). The trim removed 7 bases at V and 4 bases at J, leaving 11 bases unmatched. CDR3 length: 16 amino acids. CDR3 in DNA: TGTGCCAGTACCCCGGACAGGGGGCGCGTGGGCACTGAAGCTTTCTTT. Its translation: CASTPDRGRVGTEAFF. Supplemented by reference TRBV19 and TRBJ1-1, the full variable domain reads DGGITQSPKYLFRKEGQNVTLSCEQNLNHDAMYWYRQDPGQGLRLIYYSQIVNDFQKGDIAEGYSVSREKKESFPLTVTSAQKNPTAFYLCASTPDRGRVGTEAFFGQGTRLTVV.

The rearrangement links TRBV29-1 to TRBJ2-3; 8 nucleotides align to TRBD1. CDR3 length: 14 amino acids. Germline V CDR1 and CDR2: SQVTM, ANQGSEA. Trimming removed 1 base from V and 3 bases from J; junction bases left unmatched: 3. The CDR3 spells CSVEGTGMTDTQYF. The CDR3 nucleotides are TGCAGCGTTGAAGGGACAGGGATGACAGATACGCAGTATTTT.

The chain joins TRBV15 to TRBJ2-2; D may be TRBD1 (5 bases). Germline CDR1 LNHNV, CDR2 YYDKDF (reference sequence). This CDR3 is built from 15 residues. V lost 4 bases and J lost 5, with 14 bases in between. The CDR3 bases are TGTGCCACCAGCATCGGGCAGGGTGCGACCGGGGAGCTGTTTTTT. Its protein product is CATSIGQGATGELFF.

This clone was found once. The chain is built from TRBV5-1 and TRBJ1-3; the D gene is possibly TRBD1 (6 bases). V shed 4 bases and J shed 0 bases, with 14 bases lying between them. Germline loops: CDR1 SGHRS, CDR2 YFSETQ. This CDR3 is built from 16 residues. Here the CDR3 reads CASSPGQSFSGNTIYF. CDR3 nucleotide sequence: TGCGCCAGCAGCCCCGGACAGTCCTTCTCTGGAAACACCATATATTTT.

The gene calls are TRBV10-1 and TRBJ2-1; D possibly corresponds to TRBD1 (6 bases). V lost 6 bases to trimming and J lost 2 bases, with 14 bases between them. The CDR3 covers 15 residues. CDR1 and CDR2 from the germline V gene are WNHNN and SYGVQD (reference sequence). For the CDR3, the DNA is TGCGCCAGCAGCGACAAAGGGACACCCTACAATGAGCAGTTCTTC. Amino acid sequence: CASSDKGTPYNEQFF.

The chain is built from TRBV5-4 and TRBJ1-6; D ambiguous. The CDR3 totals 14 residues. Germline V lookup: CDR1 SGHNT, CDR2 YYREEE (reference sequence). The germline V and J ends were trimmed by 2 bases and 8 bases, with 11 bases remaining between them. The CDR3 coding sequence is TGTGCCAGCAGCTTCGACCCTAGGTATTCACCCCTCCACTTT. This sequence encodes CASSFDPRYSPLHF.

This sequence joins TRBV19 and TRBJ2-7; TRBD1 aligns across 7 bases. With 6 bases clipped from V and 2 bases from J, the junction kept 7 bases outside the gene matches. The CDR3 extends over 14 amino acids. Per the germline V gene, CDR1 is LNHDA and CDR2 is SQIVND (reference sequence). The CDR3 spells CASSLRDRTYEQYF. The CDR3 DNA follows: TGTGCCAGTAGCCTCCGGGACAGAACCTACGAGCAGTACTTC. Complete variable domain (other parts from reference TRBV19 and TRBJ2-7): DGGITQSPKYLFRKEGQNVTLSCEQNLNHDAMYWYRQDPGQGLRLIYYSQIVNDFQKGDIAEGYSVSREKKESFPLTVTSAQKNPTAFYLCASSLRDRTYEQYFGPGTRLTVT.

This clone is a singleton in its sample. V gene TRBV28 combines with J gene TRBJ2-7, with a possible D match to TRBD1 (6 bases). With 6 bases removed from V and 1 base from J, the gap between germline ends came to 16 bases. The CDR3 has 15 amino acids. Germline values: CDR1 MDHEN, CDR2 SYDVKM. CDR3 nucleotide sequence: TGTGCCAGCAGCCCCTCAAGCAGGGGTTCCTACGAGCAGTACTTC. Protein sequence: CASSPSSRGSYEQYF. The variable domain in full, completed from reference TRBV28 and TRBJ2-7, reads DVKVTQSSRYLVKRTGEKVFLECVQDMDHENMFWYRQDPGLGLRLIYFSYDVKMKEKGDIPEGYSVSREKKERFSLILESASTNQTSMYLCASSPSSRGSYEQYFGPGTRLTVT.

This clone was seen only once. The chain employs TRBV14 and TRBJ2-7; 8 bases map to TRBD1. CDR3 length equals 16 residues. The germline V gene encodes CDR1 SGHDN and CDR2 FVKESK. V lost 1 base to trimming and J lost 1 base; unmatched junction nucleotides: 6. The CDR3 sequence: CASSQARQGNSYEQYF. The CDR3 DNA follows: TGTGCCAGCAGCCAAGCAAGACAGGGGAATTCCTACGAGCAGTACTTC.

The chain has TRBV28 and TRBJ2-5; the match to TRBD2 covers 8 bases. The CDR3 is 16 amino acids. Germline trimming cut 6 bases from V and 2 bases from J; bases unmatched to any gene: 11. Germline values: CDR1 MDHEN, CDR2 SYDVKM. The CDR3 loop reads CASSRTRGALQETQYF. The DNA for the CDR3 is TGTGCCAGCAGCCGGACGCGGGGGGCGCTACAAGAGACCCAGTACTTC.

This chain connects TRBV30 to TRBJ2-2, with unresolved D. Trimming removed 7 bases at V and 2 bases at J, with 11 bases between. This CDR3 spans 13 amino acids. Germline V CDR1 and CDR2: GTSNPN, SVGIG (reference sequence). The CDR3 spells CASEPGNTGELFF. The CDR3, as DNA: TGTGCCTCCGAACCTGGTAACACCGGGGAGCTGTTTTTT.

This clone was detected once. The chain has TRBV5-1 and TRBJ1-1; 7 bases agree with TRBD1. J lost 1 base, V lost 4 bases, and 7 bases had no gene match. CDR1 is SGHRS, CDR2 YFSETQ, per germline. The CDR3 runs to 15 residues. CDR3 sequence (DNA): TGCGCCAGCAGCACCCGACAGGGCCAGAACACTGAAGCTTTCTTT. Its protein is CASSTRQGQNTEAFF.

The chain recombines TRBV18 with TRBJ2-7; 8 bases agree with TRBD1. The CDR3 totals 13 residues. J lost 6 bases, V lost 6 bases, and 7 bases had no gene match. The germline V gene has CDR1 KGHSH and CDR2 LQKENI. This CDR3 reads CASSGQGQTEQYF. The DNA of the CDR3 is TGTGCCAGCTCCGGACAGGGACAAACCGAGCAGTACTTC.

The chain combines TRBV7-2 with TRBJ2-3; D may be TRBD1 (6 bases). Germline V gene lookup returns CDR1 SGHTA and CDR2 FQGNSA. The CDR3 is 15 residues long. V lost 3 bases and J lost 8, with 18 bases in between. CDR3 sequence: CASSLQTGGASTQYF. CDR3 DNA: TGTGCCAGCAGCTTGCAGACAGGAGGCGCCTCTACGCAGTATTTT.

There are a few counts of this clone. The rearrangement uses TRBV28 and TRBJ1-1; the D is unclear. V shed 2 bases and J shed 3 bases, with 19 bases lying between them. The length of the CDR3 is 17 residues. Germline V lookup: CDR1 MDHEN, CDR2 SYDVKM. This CDR3 is CASSLMAGFGFDTEAFF. For the CDR3, the DNA is TGTGCCAGCAGTTTAATGGCGGGGTTCGGGTTTGACACTGAAGCTTTCTTT. Variable domain in full (rest from reference TRBV28 and TRBJ1-1): DVKVTQSSRYLVKRTGEKVFLECVQDMDHENMFWYRQDPGLGLRLIYFSYDVKMKEKGDIPEGYSVSREKKERFSLILESASTNQTSMYLCASSLMAGFGFDTEAFFGQGTRLTVV.

The V call is TRBV19, the J call TRBJ1-1; D is uncertain. The V end was cut by 6 bases, the J end by 1 base, with 9 bases between. CDR3 size: 13 residues. CDR1 is LNHDA and CDR2 is SQIVND in the germline V gene (reference sequence). The CDR3 bases are TGTGCCAGTAGCAACACAGAGAACACTGAAGCTTTCTTT. Its protein product is CASSNTENTEAFF.

The CDR3 sequence is CASSDRTGLGGYTF. The CDR3 region has the DNA TGTGCCAGCAGTGATCGGACAGGCCTCGGGGGCTACACCTTC. J is TRBJ1-2 and V is TRBV9, with 7 bases matching TRBD1. V shed 5 bases and J 8 bases; nucleotides not matched to a gene: 12. Germline-derived CDR1 and CDR2 are SGDLS and YYNGEE. The CDR3 is made up of 14 amino acids.

This clone was found once. V and J are TRBV5-1 and TRBJ2-4, with TRBD1 as a possible D gene (5 bases). Between the trimmed V and J ends, which lost 1 base and 2 bases, there was a span of 10 bases. CDR1 and CDR2 from the germline V gene are SGHRS and YFSETQ. This CDR3 has 15 residues. DNA for the CDR3: TGCGCCAGCAGCTTGACTCAGGGTTCCAAAAACATTCAGTACTTC. Translating it yields CASSLTQGSKNIQYF.

About this clone itself: Other DNA sequences in this sample translate to the same CDR3. The DNA of the CDR3 is TGTGCCAGCAGCTTGGTTAGACAGACCTATGGCTACACCTTC. Its protein is CASSLVRQTYGYTF. The J gene is TRBJ1-2, the V gene TRBV5-4, with TRBD1 as a possible D gene (5 bases). V lost 0 bases and J 4 bases, leaving 10 bases between the germline ends. Germline CDR1 is SGHNT and CDR2 is YYREEE (reference sequence). The CDR3 spans 14 residues.

The rearrangement links TRBV7-9 to TRBJ1-4; 12 nucleotides align to TRBD1. The CDR3 consists of 15 residues. The germline V gene encodes CDR1 SEHNR and CDR2 FQNEAQ (reference sequence). V trimming: 5 bases; J trimming: 7 bases; junction bases outside the gene matches: 5. CDR3 residues: CASSLGTGGVEKLFF. The CDR3 DNA follows: TGTGCCAGCAGCCTCGGGACAGGGGGCGTTGAAAAACTGTTTTTT.

This clone was picked up a small number of times. The chain is built from TRBV7-9 and TRBJ1-2; D is undetermined. The CDR3 is 13 amino acids. Germline values: CDR1 SEHNR, CDR2 FQNEAQ (reference sequence). Trimming took 0 bases from V and 8 from J, leaving 10 bases between them. CDR3 in DNA: TGTGCCAGCAGCTTAGCGTCAGAAGGAGGCTACACCTTC. Its protein product is CASSLASEGGYTF.

The chain carries TRBV5-4 and TRBJ2-7; D uncertain. Germline V gene data show CDR1 as SGHNT and CDR2 as YYREEE (reference sequence). The CDR3 covers 13 residues. V lost 4 bases to trimming and J lost 1 base, with 9 bases between them. CDR3 coding DNA: TGTGCCAGCAGCCTGCTGGGATCCTACGAGCAGTACTTC. Its protein is CASSLLGSYEQYF.

The J gene is TRBJ2-7, the V gene TRBV11-2; 7 bases map to TRBD1. The CDR3 contains 14 residues. Germline CDR1 SGHAT, CDR2 FQNNGV. The V segment lost 4 bases and the J segment 3 bases; nucleotides outside the gene matches: 6. Here the CDR3 DNA reads TGTGCCAGCAGCTCCGGCACAGGGGACTACGAGCAGTACTTC. Residues: CASSSGTGDYEQYF.

For the CDR3, the DNA is TGCGCCAGCAGCCAAGGGGCCTCCTACGAGCAGTACTTC. Its protein is CASSQGASYEQYF. The rearrangement links TRBV4-3 to TRBJ2-7, with no clear D. CDR1 and CDR2 (germline): LGHNA, YSLEER. This CDR3 is 13 amino acids long. The V end was cut by 1 base, the J end by 0 bases, with 4 bases between.

This chain uses TRBV9 with TRBJ2-3; D uncertain. The V end was cut by 1 base, the J end by 2 bases, with 5 bases between. Per the germline V gene, CDR1 is SGDLS and CDR2 is YYNGEE. The CDR3 consists of 13 residues. The CDR3 nucleotides read TGTGCCAGCAGCGTACAGAACACAGATACGCAGTATTTT. Translated: CASSVQNTDTQYF.

This sequence joins TRBV2 and TRBJ2-5; 7 bases match TRBD2. The germline V gene encodes CDR1 SNHLY and CDR2 FYNNEI. V gave up 8 bases and J gave up 6 bases; unmatched junction bases: 9. The CDR3 runs to 13 residues. As DNA, the CDR3 is TGTGCCAGCCTCGGACTAGAGCGTCAGACCCAGTACTTC. It codes for CASLGLERQTQYF.

This clone was recorded only once. The V and J genes are TRBV7-3 and TRBJ1-1; D unresolved. From germline, CDR1 is SGHTA and CDR2 FQGTGA. The CDR3 contains 16 residues. Trimming left V 2 bases short and J 0 bases short, with 13 bases between. CDR3 in DNA: TGTGCCAGCAGCTTAGGGCACAGCTACATGAACACTGAAGCTTTCTTT. Translation gives CASSLGHSYMNTEAFF.

V and J are TRBV30 and TRBJ2-5, with 7 bases matching TRBD2. V was clipped by 4 bases and J by 1 base; unmatched bases: 6. The CDR3 is 14 residues long. Germline CDR1 is GTSNPN and CDR2 is SVGIG (reference sequence). The CDR3 reads CAWTLGGVQETQYF. DNA for the CDR3: TGTGCCTGGACCCTGGGGGGGGTCCAAGAGACCCAGTACTTC.

The gene calls are TRBV18 and TRBJ1-2; the D is unclear. The length of the CDR3 is 15 residues. Trimming took 1 base from V and 5 from J, leaving 14 bases between them. Germline lookup yields CDR1 KGHSH and CDR2 LQKENI. The CDR3 coding sequence is TGTGCCAGCTCACCACTTGCCGTAGCGGATTATGGCTACACCTTC. Its protein product is CASSPLAVADYGYTF. Full variable domain (remainder filled in from reference TRBV18 and TRBJ1-2): NAGVMQNPRHLVRRRGQEARLRCSPMKGHSHVYWYRQLPEEGLKFMVYLQKENIIDESGMPKERFSAEFPKEGPSILRIQQVVRGDSAAYFCASSPLAVADYGYTFGSGTRLTVV.

V is TRBV5-4 and J is TRBJ1-2; D gene unclear. Trimming removed 1 base from V and 5 bases from J, with 12 bases in between. CDR3 length equals 14 residues. Germline lookup yields CDR1 SGHNT and CDR2 YYREEE (reference sequence). CDR3 residues: CASSLNSAPYGYTF. In DNA, the CDR3 is TGTGCCAGCAGCTTGAATTCCGCACCTTATGGCTACACCTTC. Looking up the rest from reference TRBV5-4 and TRBJ1-2 gives the full variable domain: ETGVTQSPTHLIKTRGQQVTLRCSSQSGHNTVSWYQQALGQGPQFIFQYYREEENGRGNFPPRFSGLQFPNYSSELNVNALELDDSALYLCASSLNSAPYGYTFGSGTRLTVV.